This TCR beta chain was recorded in a study of response to subunit inactivated influenza vaccine. Study-level points and caveats: The authors put forward the suggestion that each seasonal influenza vaccination may bring in only a limited number of new T cells.

This clonotype showed up just a few times. Its antigen is not identified. TCRdb re-derived calls from the RT-PCR reads in MiXCR, one entry per CDR3 protein. In the table there are 500,000 to 600,000 distinct CDR3 sequences, 12% to 15% of which are singletons. The CDR3 runs 13 residues. The V gene's germline CDR1 is DFQATT and CDR2 SNEGSKA (reference sequence). With 0 bases removed from V and 0 bases from J, the gap between germline ends came to 3 bases. The gene calls are TRBV20-1 and TRBJ1-5; D call uncertain. The TCR was taken from a man aged 45-65 years who received an inactivated influenza vaccine. The specimen comprised PBMCs from blood, sampled about 13 days after vaccination. In DNA form, the CDR3 reads TGCAGTGCTAGAGAGGGTAGCAATCAGCCCCAGCATTTT. Translating gives CSAREGSNQPQHF.